The 14 T cell receptor beta chains reported below all come from one sample, sequenced in a study of memory CD4+ T cells and cytomegalovirus serostatus (dated 2019 in TCRdb). The library was built by means of the immunoSEQ multiplex PCR assay. TCRdb carries this immuneACCESS record with in-frame sequences only. Its versions omit some clonotypes, under half of them owing to an unresolved V gene in the studies checked, with the rest unexplained. The sample table records about 58,000 clones; under 90% of these occur just once. The leading ten clones occupy 0.5% of the sample. Single viable CD3+CD4+CD8-CD45RO+ cells were sorted as memory CD4+ T cells on a FACSAria II. The sequencing sample was made of memory CD4+ T cells from blood. The origin of the receptors is an adult in good health and CMV-seronegative. Some clones in this sample may be carry-over from other donors' samples.

This sequence joins TRBV29-1 and TRBJ1-4; the match to TRBD1 covers 9 bases. Trimming cost V 6 bases and J 1 base; bases outside gene matches: 3. CDR3 length equals 14 residues. CDR1 is SQVTM, CDR2 ANQGSEA, per germline. The CDR3 DNA follows: TGCAGCGTGGGGACAGGGCTAACTAATGAAAAACTGTTTTTT. This sequence encodes CSVGTGLTNEKLFF.

This clone came up once. The J gene is TRBJ1-6, the V gene TRBV9; D is perhaps TRBD1 (6 bases). This CDR3 region has 15 residues. Trimming shortened V by 0 bases and J by 7 bases, and 11 bases separated the two germline ends. Germline values: CDR1 SGDLS, CDR2 YYNGEE. The CDR3 sequence: CASSVETGTNSPLHF. The DNA of the CDR3 is TGTGCCAGCAGCGTAGAAACAGGGACGAATTCACCCCTCCACTTT.

This clone was seen only once. This chain's CDR3 is CASTNYEQYF. The CDR3 bases are TGTGCCAGTACCAACTACGAGCAGTACTTC. This chain uses TRBV21-1 with TRBJ2-7. TRBV21-1 is a recognized pseudogene. The CDR3 runs 10 residues.

The J gene is TRBJ1-1, the V gene TRBV18; a possible D gene is TRBD1 (5 bases). CDR1 and CDR2 from the germline V gene are KGHSH and LQKENI. V was pared by 3 bases and J by 5 bases, with 13 bases between. The CDR3 has 14 residues. The DNA for the CDR3 is TGTGCCAGCTCACCCCGGAGGGAGGGGACTGAAGCTTTCTTT. Translated, it gives CASSPRREGTEAFF. Complete variable domain (other parts from reference TRBV18 and TRBJ1-1): NAGVMQNPRHLVRRRGQEARLRCSPMKGHSHVYWYRQLPEEGLKFMVYLQKENIIDESGMPKERFSAEFPKEGPSILRIQQVVRGDSAAYFCASSPRREGTEAFFGQGTRLTVV.

The rearrangement links TRBV5-4 to TRBJ1-2, with unresolved D. Germline lookup yields CDR1 SGHNT and CDR2 YYREEE (reference sequence). Trimming cost V 0 bases and J 0 bases, with 9 bases left between them. This CDR3 region has 15 residues. The CDR3 bases are TGTGCCAGCAGCTTGGATGGGTCAGCTAACTATGGCTACACCTTC. Translated: CASSLDGSANYGYTF.

The chain recombines TRBV7-8 with TRBJ1-5; no clear D. This CDR3 contains 13 residues. V was pared by 1 base and J by 5 bases, with 6 bases between. Looked up from germline, CDR1 is SGHVS and CDR2 is FQNEAQ. CDR3 DNA sequence: TGTGCCAGCAGCTTAGGACGGTATCAGCCCCAGCATTTT. The encoded protein is CASSLGRYQPQHF. The full variable domain, its missing parts supplied by reference TRBV7-8 and TRBJ1-5, is GAGVSQSPRYKVAKRGQDVALRCDPISGHVSLFWYQQALGQGPEFLTYFQNEAQLDKSGLPSDRFFAERPEGSVSTLKIQRTQQEDSAVYLCASSLGRYQPQHFGDGTRLSIL.

The CDR3 sequence: CASIPGPNTGELFF. In DNA, the CDR3 is TGCGCCAGCATCCCGGGACCCAACACCGGGGAGCTGTTTTTT. V and J are TRBV5-1 and TRBJ2-2; either TRBD1 or TRBD2 may fit D (5 bases each). Trimming removed 6 bases from V and 2 bases from J, with 11 bases in between. Per germline, CDR1 SGHRS and CDR2 YFSETQ. CDR3 length: 14 amino acids.

Here the CDR3 reads CSVEGAFFMNTEAFF. CDR3 DNA sequence: TGCAGCGTTGAGGGGGCGTTTTTCATGAACACTGAAGCTTTCTTT. The V and J genes are TRBV29-1 and TRBJ1-1; TRBD1 might be the D (6 bases). The CDR3 contains 15 residues. Germline-derived CDR1 and CDR2 are SQVTM and ANQGSEA. Trimming pared 3 bases from V and 0 bases from J, leaving 14 bases between.

The chain links TRBV6-5 to TRBJ1-4, with D perhaps TRBD1 (6 bases). This CDR3 region has 15 residues. Germline V lookup: CDR1 MNHEY, CDR2 SVGAGI. The V gene lost 0 bases and the J gene lost 7 bases, with 12 bases spanning the gap. The CDR3 sequence: CASSYSGGVGEKLFF. The CDR3 nucleotides are TGTGCCAGCAGTTACTCAGGGGGGGTTGGTGAAAAACTGTTTTTT.

The gene calls are TRBV28 and TRBJ1-6; D call uncertain. V was trimmed by 4 bases and J by 5 bases, leaving 12 bases between them. This CDR3 has 15 amino acids. Per the germline V gene, CDR1 is MDHEN and CDR2 is SYDVKM. The CDR3 bases are TGTGCCAGCAGTTCCCCCACTCTCAATAATTCACCCCTCCACTTT. Its protein is CASSSPTLNNSPLHF.

Comment on this clone: The same CDR3 also results from other DNA sequences found in this sample. The chain joins TRBV29-1 to TRBJ1-2; perhaps TRBD1 as D (5 bases). This CDR3 is 12 amino acids long. Trimming took 1 base from V and 4 from J, leaving 7 bases between them. Germline-derived CDR1 and CDR2 are SQVTM and ANQGSEA. The CDR3: CSVEAGPYGYTF. CDR3 coding DNA: TGCAGCGTTGAAGCGGGACCCTATGGCTACACCTTC.

The genes are TRBV2 and TRBJ2-7; D perhaps matches TRBD1 (5 bases). The CDR3 consists of 14 residues. Trimming shortened V by 9 bases and J by 3 bases, and 18 bases separated the two germline ends. CDR1 SNHLY and CDR2 FYNNEI come from the germline V gene. The CDR3 loop reads CARDKGQGGYEQYF. The CDR3 coding sequence is TGTGCCAGAGACAAAGGGCAGGGTGGCTACGAGCAGTACTTC.

To note about this clone: In the same sample, other DNA sequences code for this CDR3. The CDR3: CASSLSFRQYF. The CDR3 region has the DNA TGTGCCAGCAGCTTAAGTTTTAGGCAGTACTTC. This rearrangement joins TRBV7-2 to TRBJ2-7; D remains ambiguous. The germline CDR1 and CDR2 sequences are SGHTA and FQGNSA. The CDR3 length is 11 residues. Trimming removed 2 bases from V and 9 bases from J, with 8 bases in between. The variable domain in full, completed from reference TRBV7-2 and TRBJ2-7, reads GAGVSQSPSNKVTEKGKDVELRCDPISGHTALYWYRQSLGQGLEFLIYFQGNSAPDKSGLPSDRFSAERTGGSVSTLTIQRTQQEDSAVYLCASSLSFRQYFGPGTRLTVT.

The table lists this clone with a few counts. V and J are TRBV19 and TRBJ2-3, with 8 bases lining up with TRBD2. J lost 0 bases, V lost 9 bases, and 5 bases had no gene match. CDR3 length: 14 amino acids. Germline CDR1 LNHDA, CDR2 SQIVND (reference sequence). In nucleotides, the CDR3 is TGTGCCAGCAAGCGGGAGCCTAGCACAGATACGCAGTATTTT. It specifies CASKREPSTDTQYF.